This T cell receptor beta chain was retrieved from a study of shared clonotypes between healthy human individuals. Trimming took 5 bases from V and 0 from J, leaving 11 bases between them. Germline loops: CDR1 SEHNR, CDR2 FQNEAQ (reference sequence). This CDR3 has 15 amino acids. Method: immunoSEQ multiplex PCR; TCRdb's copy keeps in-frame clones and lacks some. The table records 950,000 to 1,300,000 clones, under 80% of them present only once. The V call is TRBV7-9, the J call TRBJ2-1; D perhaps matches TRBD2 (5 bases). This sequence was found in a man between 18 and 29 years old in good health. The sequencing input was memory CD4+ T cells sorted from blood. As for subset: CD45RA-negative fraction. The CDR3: CASSGSVSSYNEQFF. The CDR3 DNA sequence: TGTGCCAGCAGCGGTAGCGTAAGCTCCTACAATGAGCAGTTCTTC.